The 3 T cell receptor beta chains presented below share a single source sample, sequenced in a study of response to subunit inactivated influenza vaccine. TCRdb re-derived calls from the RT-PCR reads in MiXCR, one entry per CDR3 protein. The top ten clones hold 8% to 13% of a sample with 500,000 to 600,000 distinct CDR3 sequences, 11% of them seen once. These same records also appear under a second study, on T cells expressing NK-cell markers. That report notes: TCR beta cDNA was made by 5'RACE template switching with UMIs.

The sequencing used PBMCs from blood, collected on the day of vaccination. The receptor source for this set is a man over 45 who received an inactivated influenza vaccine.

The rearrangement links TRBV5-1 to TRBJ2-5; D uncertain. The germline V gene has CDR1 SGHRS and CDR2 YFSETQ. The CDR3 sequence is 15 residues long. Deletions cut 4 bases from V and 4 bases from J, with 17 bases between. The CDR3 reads CASSGLDAGSETQYF. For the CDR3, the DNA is TGCGCCAGCAGCGGCCTGGACGCCGGTTCAGAGACCCAGTACTTC.

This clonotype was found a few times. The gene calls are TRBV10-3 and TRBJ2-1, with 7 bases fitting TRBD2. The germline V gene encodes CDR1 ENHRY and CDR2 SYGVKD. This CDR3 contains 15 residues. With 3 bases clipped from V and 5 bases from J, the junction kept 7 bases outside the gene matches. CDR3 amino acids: CAISDGLAANNEQFF. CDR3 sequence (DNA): TGTGCCATCAGTGATGGTCTAGCGGCGAACAATGAGCAGTTCTTC.

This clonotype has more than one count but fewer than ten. Here the CDR3 reads CASSPYTPASTDTQYF. The CDR3, as DNA: TGTGCCAGCAGCCCCTACACACCTGCTAGCACAGATACGCAGTATTTT. This rearrangement joins TRBV5-4 to TRBJ2-3; D not resolved. V lost 4 bases and J 0 bases, leaving 15 bases between the germline ends. CDR1 and CDR2 (germline): SGHNT, YYREEE (reference sequence). The CDR3 contains 16 residues.